The 10 T cell receptor beta chains below come from one sample, sequenced in a study of identical twins' blood T cells (dated by TCRdb to 2013 to 2014). Library construction relied on 5' RACE. The data were produced on an Illumina Genome Analyzer IIx. TCRdb reprocessed the public reads (quality trimming at Q25 with fastp, clone calling with MiXCR) and kept in-frame beta chains. Records with the same CDR3 protein are collapsed into one entry carrying the most frequent genes and DNA. The sample table contains hundreds of thousands of distinct CDR3 sequences; only one count was recorded for over 25% of them. Together, the top ten hold around 5.6% of the sample. The specimen sequenced was PBMCs. The receptors were sampled from a woman aged 18 to 50 in good health.

On this clonotype itself: Being one base from a much bigger clone, this may be a read error. The chain recombines TRBV5-1 with TRBJ1-4; D possibly corresponds to TRBD1 (5 bases). The CDR3 covers 14 residues. Trimming cost V 2 bases and J 10 bases, with 15 bases left between them. Germline V lookup: CDR1 SGHRS, CDR2 YFSETQ. CDR3 amino acids: CASSFTGEGGKLFF. DNA of the CDR3: TGCGCCAGCAGCTTTACAGGAGAGGGTGGAAAACTGTTTTTT.

This clonotype was found many times. The chain is built from TRBV25-1 and TRBJ2-2, with no clear D. The CDR3 totals 11 residues. Trimming took 3 bases from V and 10 from J, leaving 6 bases between them. The germline V gene encodes CDR1 MGHDK and CDR2 SYGVNS. In DNA form, the CDR3 reads TGTGCCAGCAGTGACCTCCTGGAGCTGTTTTTT. This encodes CASSDLLELFF.

This rearrangement joins TRBV12-3 or TRBV12-4 to TRBJ2-2; the D is unclear. The CDR3 is made up of 14 amino acids. The V end was cut by 8 bases, the J end by 5 bases, with 15 bases between. The CDR3 loop reads CASYTRTRTGELFF. The CDR3 DNA follows: TGTGCCAGCTATACGAGGACGAGGACCGGGGAGCTGTTTTTT.

The genes are TRBV18 and TRBJ2-2; 10 bases line up with TRBD2. The V segment lost 3 bases and the J segment 1 base; nucleotides outside the gene matches: 5. The CDR3 totals 17 residues. Germline CDR1 and CDR2: KGHSH and LQKENI. CDR3 sequence reads: CASSPWTSGGNTGELFF. DNA of the CDR3: TGTGCCAGCTCACCGTGGACTAGCGGAGGGAACACCGGGGAGCTGTTTTTT. Filled out from reference TRBV18 and TRBJ2-2, the complete variable domain reads NAGVMQNPRHLVRRRGQEARLRCSPMKGHSHVYWYRQLPEEGLKFMVYLQKENIIDESGMPKERFSAEFPKEGPSILRIQQVVRGDSAAYFCASSPWTSGGNTGELFFGEGSRLTVL.

Many counts were recorded for this clonotype. The J gene is TRBJ2-2, the V gene TRBV28; D uncertain. This CDR3 is 15 amino acids long. CDR1 and CDR2 from the germline V gene are MDHEN and SYDVKM. V was cut by 2 bases and J by 6 bases, with 13 bases left in between. CDR3 in DNA: TGTGCCAGCAGTTTAGGGAACAGCCTGGCCGGGGAGCTGTTTTTT. Protein product: CASSLGNSLAGELFF. The full variable domain, in which reference TRBV28 and TRBJ2-2 provide the parts outside the CDR3, is DVKVTQSSRYLVKRTGEKVFLECVQDMDHENMFWYRQDPGLGLRLIYFSYDVKMKEKGDIPEGYSVSREKKERFSLILESASTNQTSMYLCASSLGNSLAGELFFGEGSRLTVL.

This clonotype showed up many times. The J gene is TRBJ1-1, the V gene TRBV20-1; D gene ambiguous. This CDR3 has 14 residues. V lost 4 bases to trimming and J lost 4 bases, with 16 bases between them. The V gene's germline CDR1 is DFQATT and CDR2 SNEGSKA (reference sequence). CDR3: CSAILRRGSTEAFF. Here the CDR3 DNA reads TGCAGTGCTATTCTAAGGCGGGGTAGCACTGAAGCTTTCTTT.

This clonotype was counted a few times. This chain connects TRBV5-1 to TRBJ1-1; weak D call: TRBD1 (6 bases). The V gene lost 4 bases and the J gene lost 5 bases, with 27 bases spanning the gap. Germline V gene data show CDR1 as SGHRS and CDR2 as YFSETQ. This CDR3 is 18 amino acids long. CDR3 amino acids: CASSKTSGRGAGRTEAFF. DNA of the CDR3: TGCGCCAGCAGCAAAACCTCGGGTAGGGGGGCCGGGAGGACTGAAGCTTTCTTT. The whole variable domain, filled in from reference TRBV5-1 and TRBJ1-1, reads KAGVTQTPRYLIKTRGQQVTLSCSPISGHRSVSWYQQTPGQGLQFLFEYFSETQRNKGNFPGRFSGRQFSNSRSEMNVSTLELGDSALYLCASSKTSGRGAGRTEAFFGQGTRLTVV.

In its sample, this clonotype was seen a few times. The chain couples TRBV11-2 to TRBJ2-5; tentative D call: TRBD1 (5 bases). Germline values: CDR1 SGHAT, CDR2 FQNNGV. This CDR3 has 13 amino acids. The V end lost 2 bases, the J end lost 4 bases, and 8 bases lay between the germline ends. CDR3 nucleotides: TGTGCCAGCAGCTTAACAGGTCTAGAGACCCAGTACTTC. It specifies CASSLTGLETQYF.

The chain is built from TRBV14 and TRBJ2-7, with 10 nucleotides matching TRBD2. The CDR3 is made up of 15 amino acids. From germline, CDR1 is SGHDN and CDR2 FVKESK. The trim removed 2 bases at V and 2 bases at J, leaving 3 bases unmatched. CDR3 sequence reads: CASSQLAGETYEQYF. The DNA of the CDR3 is TGTGCCAGCAGCCAACTAGCGGGGGAAACCTACGAGCAGTACTTC.

Points on this clonotype: An end of the junction differs from the germline gene, which may be a read error. The chain is built from TRBV5-1 and TRBJ1-1, with a possible D match to TRBD1 (5 bases). The CDR3 has 10 residues. CDR1 SGHRS and CDR2 YFSETQ come from the germline V gene. For the CDR3, the DNA is TGCGCCAGCAGCTGGACGGGGGAGGGCTTT. Translation: CASSWTGEGF.